This TCR beta chain comes out of a study of blood T cells in healthy people across ages. Study results and limitations: PBMC samples, being unsorted, prevented any conclusive comparison of naive and antigen-experienced cells. Donor CMV infection status was unknown, possibly confounding age-related changes in expanded clonotypes.

Comments on this clonotype: The antigen is not known.

No fewer than 7 million PBMCs went into each sample. Through a sample-barcoded 5' primer and a J-beta primer mix, a second PCR was run for roughly 6 to 11 cycles. TCRdb analysed the 5' RACE reads with MiXCR anew, one entry per CDR3 protein. The profile shows some 900,000 distinct CDR3 sequences, approximately 49% of them singletons. The TCR sequence derives from a man aged 25 to 40 in good health. Sequencing used blood.

CDR3 nucleotides: TGTGCCAGCAGCTCCCGACAGTACAATGAGCAGTTCTTC. Its translation is CASSSRQYNEQFF. The V and J genes are TRBV7-2 and TRBJ2-1; D perhaps matches TRBD1 (5 bases). This CDR3 has 13 residues. CDR1 SGHTA and CDR2 FQGNSA come from the germline V gene. Trimming shortened V by 4 bases and J by 4 bases, and 8 bases separated the two germline ends.